A single sample gave rise to the 23 T cell receptor beta chains below, sequenced in a study of blood T cell repertoires in COVID-19. Profiled with immunoSEQ multiplex PCR; TCRdb holds only in-frame clones, not every one. The table shows about 200,000 clones, with roughly 87% occurring only once. Sequenced: PBMCs or T cells enriched from blood (not recorded which). Source of these receptors: a woman in her 30s who had recovered from COVID-19.

DNA of the CDR3: TGCAGCGTTTCGGGAACCTCGTCTGATAATTCACCCCTCCACTTT. It codes for CSVSGTSSDNSPLHF. The chain is built from TRBV29-1 and TRBJ1-6; D ambiguous. Between the trimmed V and J ends, which lost 5 bases and 5 bases, there was a span of 16 bases. Germline values: CDR1 SQVTM, CDR2 ANQGSEA. The CDR3 contains 15 residues.

The J gene is TRBJ2-3, the V gene TRBV4-3; the D is unclear. Per germline, CDR1 LGHNA and CDR2 YSLEER. This CDR3 has 16 residues. Trimming cost V 0 bases and J 0 bases, with 10 bases left between them. CDR3 coding DNA: TGCGCCAGCAGCCAAGATAGTATAAAGAGCACAGATACGCAGTATTTT. Its translation: CASSQDSIKSTDTQYF.

The rearrangement links TRBV19 to TRBJ2-7; 11 nucleotides line up with TRBD2. CDR3 length: 16 amino acids. The J segment lost 0 bases and the V segment lost 5 bases, leaving 6 bases of the junction unmatched. In germline, CDR1 is LNHDA, CDR2 SQIVND (reference sequence). CDR3 DNA sequence: TGTGCCAGTAGTGACCCCGGGACTAGCGGCTCCTACGAGCAGTACTTC. Amino acids: CASSDPGTSGSYEQYF.

This rearrangement joins TRBV27 to TRBJ1-1, with D tentatively TRBD1 (6 bases). The V gene lost 1 base and the J gene lost 1 base, with 10 bases spanning the gap. Germline CDR1 is MNHEY and CDR2 is SMNVEV (reference sequence). The CDR3 runs to 15 residues. The chain's CDR3 is CASSLLTGANTEAFF. The DNA for the CDR3 is TGTGCCAGCAGTTTATTGACAGGAGCGAACACTGAAGCTTTCTTT.

The V gene is TRBV6-4, the J gene TRBJ2-1, with 9 bases fitting TRBD2. The germline CDR1 and CDR2 sequences are MRHNA and SNTAGT. The CDR3 length is 15 residues. After removal of 0 bases from V and 7 bases from J, the junction contained 4 bases not matched to a gene. CDR3 in amino acids: CASSDSYSGGNEQFF. For the CDR3, the DNA is TGTGCCAGCAGTGACTCGTATAGCGGGGGTAATGAGCAGTTCTTC.

This chain uses TRBV5-1 with TRBJ2-1; the match to TRBD2 covers 9 bases. Trimming at V came to 2 bases and at J to 3 bases, leaving 3 bases not matched to a gene. Germline lookup yields CDR1 SGHRS and CDR2 YFSETQ. This CDR3 spans 15 amino acids. The CDR3 DNA is TGCGCCAGCAGCTTTAGCGGGAGAGGCTACAATGAGCAGTTCTTC. It codes for CASSFSGRGYNEQFF.

The rearrangement joins TRBV18 to TRBJ1-1; the match to TRBD1 covers 7 bases. This CDR3 has 15 residues. V lost 3 bases and J lost 3; bases outside the gene matches: 7. CDR1 and CDR2 from the germline V gene are KGHSH and LQKENI. CDR3 nucleotide sequence: TGTGCCAGCTCACCTGATCAGGGGGGTGACACTGAAGCTTTCTTT. Its protein product is CASSPDQGGDTEAFF.

The chain is built from TRBV19 and TRBJ1-5; D gene unclear. Trimming left V 3 bases short and J 0 bases short, with 6 bases between. The CDR3 totals 14 residues. Germline V gene sequence: CDR1 LNHDA, CDR2 SQIVND (reference sequence). CDR3 sequence (DNA): TGTGCCAGTAGTATTCGGGGTAGCAATCAGCCCCAGCATTTT. Translating it yields CASSIRGSNQPQHF.

The count of this clone is one. The chain recombines TRBV6-8 with TRBJ2-7, with 8 bases lining up with TRBD1. V shed 2 bases and J 6 bases; nucleotides not matched to a gene: 6. The CDR3 contains 14 residues. The germline V gene encodes CDR1 MNHGY and CDR2 SAAAGT. In nucleotides, the CDR3 is TGTGCCAGCAGTTACGGCCCCGGGACAGGCGAGCAGTACTTC. Its translation: CASSYGPGTGEQYF.

This clone was seen at least ten times. V and J are TRBV29-1 and TRBJ2-7, with TRBD2 matching 10 bases. J lost 3 bases, V lost 4 bases, and 9 bases had no gene match. Germline values: CDR1 SQVTM, CDR2 ANQGSEA. The CDR3 has 15 amino acids. In nucleotides, the CDR3 is TGCAGCGTTGCTAGCGGGAGTAATAAGTACTACGAGCAGTACTTC. Protein sequence: CSVASGSNKYYEQYF.

The chain combines TRBV7-2 with TRBJ2-7, with unresolved D. The germline CDR1 and CDR2 sequences are SGHTA and FQGNSA. V was trimmed by 3 bases and J by 6 bases, leaving 15 bases between them. The CDR3 runs 14 residues. CDR3 DNA sequence: TGTGCCAGCAGCTTCCACGGAGAGTCGGGCGAGCAGTACTTC. Protein product: CASSFHGESGEQYF.

V and J are TRBV6-5 and TRBJ2-1, with D perhaps matching TRBD2 (6 bases). This CDR3 region has 14 residues. Germline V gene lookup returns CDR1 MNHEY and CDR2 SVGAGI. Trimming shortened V by 6 bases and J by 5 bases, and 14 bases separated the two germline ends. For the CDR3, the DNA is TGTGCCAGCAGCCTTTTAGCGGCTAACAATGAGCAGTTCTTC. Translating gives CASSLLAANNEQFF.

The chain uses TRBV27 and TRBJ1-5, with TRBD1 identical over 8 bases. This CDR3 contains 16 residues. Germline lookup yields CDR1 MNHEY and CDR2 SMNVEV (reference sequence). The trim removed 2 bases at V and 6 bases at J, leaving 9 bases unmatched. The CDR3 loop reads CASSLIQGALIQPQHF. The CDR3 nucleotides are TGTGCCAGCAGTTTAATCCAGGGGGCTCTTATTCAGCCCCAGCATTTT.

J is TRBJ1-1 and V is TRBV18; D is unclear. CDR3 size: 14 residues. Deletions cut 2 bases from V and 0 bases from J, with 7 bases between. The germline V gene encodes CDR1 KGHSH and CDR2 LQKENI. In DNA, the CDR3 is TGTGCCAGCTCACCATCGGGGATGAACACTGAAGCTTTCTTT. Amino acids: CASSPSGMNTEAFF.

The chain links TRBV7-2 to TRBJ1-1; D gene uncertain. Germline values: CDR1 SGHTA, CDR2 FQGNSA. This CDR3 spans 13 amino acids. With 3 bases removed from V and 11 bases from J, the gap between germline ends came to 16 bases. This CDR3 reads CASSFDPQDMAFF. CDR3 nucleotide sequence: TGTGCCAGCAGCTTCGACCCCCAGGATATGGCTTTCTTT.

This chain links TRBV30 with TRBJ2-5; 7 positions agree with TRBD2. Germline-derived CDR1 and CDR2 are GTSNPN and SVGIG (reference sequence). CDR3 length equals 15 residues. J lost 2 bases, V lost 0 bases, and 6 bases had no gene match. CDR3 sequence reads: CAWSVKGGGQETQYF. The CDR3 DNA sequence: TGTGCCTGGAGTGTAAAGGGCGGGGGTCAAGAGACCCAGTACTTC. Drawing the rest from reference TRBV30 and TRBJ2-5, the complete variable domain is SQTIHQWPATLVQPVGSPLSLECTVEGTSNPNLYWYRQAAGRGLQLLFYSVGIGQISSEVPQNLSASRPQDRQFILSSKKLLLSDSGFYLCAWSVKGGGQETQYFGPGTRLLVL.

The gene calls are TRBV7-9 and TRBJ2-1, with TRBD2 identical over 12 bases. Germline V gene data show CDR1 as SEHNR and CDR2 as FQNEAQ (reference sequence). The CDR3 has 19 amino acids. V lost 1 base and J lost 1; bases outside the gene matches: 8. The CDR3 region is CASSLVPSGLAGSYNEQFF. The CDR3 DNA reads as TGTGCCAGCAGCTTAGTCCCCTCGGGACTAGCGGGTTCCTACAATGAGCAGTTCTTC.

The gene calls are TRBV4-1 and TRBJ2-2, with D possibly matching TRBD2 (6 bases). The CDR3 is 20 residues long. Germline CDR1 MGHRA, CDR2 YSYEKL. The V gene lost 4 bases and the J gene lost 0 bases, with 24 bases spanning the gap. CDR3 in amino acids: CASSRKIIRDSKSNTGELFF. The DNA for the CDR3 is TGCGCCAGCAGCCGTAAAATAATCCGGGACTCTAAATCGAACACCGGGGAGCTGTTTTTT.

The V call is TRBV6-2 or TRBV6-3, the J call TRBJ1-2; 7 bases fit TRBD1. Trimming removed 2 bases from V and 1 base from J; junction bases left unmatched: 10. This CDR3 has 17 amino acids. Per the germline V gene, CDR1 is MNHEY and CDR2 is SVGEGT. The CDR3, as DNA: TGTGCCAGCAGTTACGGGACAGCGTTTATTTTTAACTATGGCTACACCTTC. Its protein product is CASSYGTAFIFNYGYTF.

J is TRBJ1-3 and V is TRBV9; TRBD1 aligns across 8 bases. Looked up from germline, CDR1 is SGDLS and CDR2 is YYNGEE. The length of the CDR3 is 16 residues. V was clipped by 4 bases and J by 0 bases; unmatched bases: 6. In nucleotides, the CDR3 is TGTGCCAGCAGCCGAATACAGGGGGGCTCTGGAAACACCATATATTTT. The encoded protein is CASSRIQGGSGNTIYF.

The V and J genes are TRBV27 and TRBJ1-2; 10 nucleotides agree with TRBD1. The ends lost 3 bases at V and 5 bases at J; junction bases unmatched: 12. CDR3 length: 17 amino acids. The germline V gene encodes CDR1 MNHEY and CDR2 SMNVEV (reference sequence). CDR3 loop: CASSFSFPGTGVYGYTF. As DNA, the CDR3 is TGTGCCAGCAGTTTCTCCTTTCCCGGGACAGGGGTTTATGGCTACACCTTC.

The chain is built from TRBV5-4 and TRBJ2-7, with D tentatively TRBD2 (5 bases). The CDR3 totals 14 residues. V lost 2 bases, J lost 0 bases, and 9 bases lay in between. CDR1 and CDR2 (germline): SGHNT, YYREEE (reference sequence). The CDR3 sequence is CASSLASRSYEQYF. The CDR3 coding sequence is TGTGCCAGCAGCTTAGCTAGCCGCTCCTACGAGCAGTACTTC.

The V gene is TRBV28, the J gene TRBJ1-3; D is unclear. CDR1 and CDR2 (germline): MDHEN, SYDVKM. The CDR3 runs to 15 residues. Between the trimmed V and J ends, which lost 7 bases and 1 base, there was a span of 14 bases. The CDR3 DNA reads TGTGCCAGCAACGAGGGTAAATTTTCTGGAAACACCATATATTTT. Residues: CASNEGKFSGNTIYF.